This T cell receptor beta chain emerged from a study of early T cells in non-severe SARS-CoV-2 infection. Whole-study context: Chains were not paired, and sequencing was done on bulk RNA from unsorted whole blood.

The germline V and J ends were trimmed by 0 bases and 2 bases, with 16 bases remaining between them. This CDR3 has 17 amino acids. Germline V gene data show CDR1 as KGHSH and CDR2 as LQKENI. This clonotype has a handful of counts. Attached unique molecular identifiers marked individual cDNA molecules. From the 5' RACE reads, TCRdb called clonotypes with MiXCR, one entry per CDR3 protein. The data hold some 52,000 distinct CDR3 sequences, with 8% to 8.5% observed a single time. This TCR came from an adult who was a healthcare worker with PCR-confirmed SARS-CoV-2 infection or an uninfected control (not recorded which). The genes are TRBV18 and TRBJ1-1, with TRBD1 as a possible D gene (6 bases). The sample consisted of whole blood. The CDR3 loop reads CASSPPIISGVNTEAFF. The CDR3 bases are TGTGCCAGCTCACCACCGATTATTTCAGGGGTCAACACTGAAGCTTTCTTT. The variable domain in full, with the rest retrieved from reference TRBV18 and TRBJ1-1, is NAGVMQNPRHLVRRRGQEARLRCSPMKGHSHVYWYRQLPEEGLKFMVYLQKENIIDESGMPKERFSAEFPKEGPSILRIQQVVRGDSAAYFCASSPPIISGVNTEAFFGQGTRLTVV.